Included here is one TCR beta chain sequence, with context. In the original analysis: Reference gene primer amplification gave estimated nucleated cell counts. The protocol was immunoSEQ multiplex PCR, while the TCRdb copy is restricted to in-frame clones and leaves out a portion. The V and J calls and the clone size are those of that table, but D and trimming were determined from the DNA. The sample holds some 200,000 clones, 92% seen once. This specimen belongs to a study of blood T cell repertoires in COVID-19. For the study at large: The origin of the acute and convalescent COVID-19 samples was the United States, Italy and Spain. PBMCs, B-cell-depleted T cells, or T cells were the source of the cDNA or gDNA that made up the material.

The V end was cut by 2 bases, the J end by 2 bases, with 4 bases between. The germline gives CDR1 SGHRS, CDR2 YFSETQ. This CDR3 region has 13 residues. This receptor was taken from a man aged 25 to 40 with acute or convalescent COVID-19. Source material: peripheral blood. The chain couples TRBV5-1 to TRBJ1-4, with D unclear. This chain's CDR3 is CASSFYTNEKLFF. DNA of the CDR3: TGCGCCAGCAGCTTCTATACTAATGAAAAACTGTTTTTT.